The 5 T cell receptor beta chains below all came from one sample that was sequenced in a study of cytomegalovirus exposure and HLA in healthy donors. The study ran its PCR with 60 Vbeta and 13 Jbeta primers. Some clones are missing from TCRdb's copy, which holds only in-frame ones; the method was immunoSEQ multiplex PCR. The table records some 200,000 clones, around 85% of them present only once. Sequences were obtained from PBMCs. The receptors stem from a man aged 40-55 years in good health and CMV-seropositive.

The rearrangement joins TRBV6-4 to TRBJ2-1, with 10 bases that match TRBD2. This CDR3 spans 15 amino acids. The germline CDR1 and CDR2 sequences are MRHNA and SNTAGT. After removal of 6 bases from V and 6 bases from J, the junction contained 8 bases not matched to a gene. This CDR3 is CASSKSGGAANEQFF. DNA of the CDR3: TGTGCCAGCAGCAAAAGCGGGGGGGCAGCCAATGAGCAGTTCTTC.

The chain links TRBV5-4 to TRBJ2-5; 7 bases align to TRBD1. Trimming took 4 bases from V and 5 from J; bases not matched to a gene: 8. The germline V gene has CDR1 SGHNT and CDR2 YYREEE (reference sequence). CDR3 length: 14 residues. The CDR3 DNA follows: TGTGCCAGCAGCGCGAGCGGACAGGCGGAGACCCAGTACTTC. Its translation is CASSASGQAETQYF.

CDR3 sequence reads: CASSLEGPYNSPLHF. Written as DNA, the CDR3 is TGCGCCAGCAGCTTGGAGGGGCCCTATAATTCACCCCTCCACTTT. The J gene is TRBJ1-6, the V gene TRBV5-1; D is perhaps TRBD1 (5 bases). With 0 bases removed from V and 2 bases from J, the gap between germline ends came to 6 bases. Germline values: CDR1 SGHRS, CDR2 YFSETQ. The CDR3 has 15 amino acids.

The CDR3 here is CASSPSSRHEAFF. For the CDR3, the DNA is TGCGCCAGCAGCCCCTCTTCGAGACATGAAGCTTTCTTT. This chain uses TRBV10-1 with TRBJ1-1; D is undetermined. The V end lost 6 bases, the J end lost 7 bases, and 15 bases lay between the germline ends. The germline CDR1 and CDR2 sequences are WNHNN and SYGVQD (reference sequence). This CDR3 has 13 amino acids.

The genes are TRBV19 and TRBJ1-1, with a tentative D call TRBD1 (5 bases). V was pared by 3 bases and J by 0 bases, with 17 bases between. CDR1 is LNHDA, CDR2 SQIVND, per germline (reference sequence). The CDR3 is 17 amino acids. CDR3 loop: CASSMLTVARMNTEAFF. The CDR3 bases are TGTGCCAGTAGTATGCTGACAGTCGCCAGAATGAACACTGAAGCTTTCTTT.